This T cell receptor beta chain is from a study of response to subunit inactivated influenza vaccine (dated 2018 in TCRdb). With regard to the full study: Deep quantitative T cell receptor repertoire profiling was used in the study to track responses to a trivalent subunit inactivated influenza vaccine. Here is what the overall study found, with its caveats: The authors suggested that each seasonal influenza vaccination may recruit only a limited number of new T cells.

Trimming accounts for 1 base at V and 0 bases at J, while the number of junction bases matched to no gene is 4. The germline V gene yields KGHDR for CDR1 and SFDVKD for CDR2. From the cysteine up to the phenylalanine, the CDR3 has a length of 16 residues. This entry keeps only the CDR3 DNA: 48 bases, framed from base 1. Taken with the paper, the label for time point translates to: 45 days after influenza vaccine administration. Note on this clonotype: Its recognized antigen is unknown. Base qualities are not at hand, and no much larger clone is one base apart.

Library construction relied on RT-PCR. The instrument given in TCRdb is Illumina HiSeq 2500. TCRdb redid the processing of the public reads, applying fastp at Q25 and MiXCR, and retained in-frame beta chains. A single entry per CDR3 protein holds the most common genes and DNA from its merged rows. This sample has around 500,000 distinct CDR3 sequences in its table, and roughly 9.7% of those were observed once. The top ten clones comprise less than 15% of the sample. The rearranged chain carries TRBV24-1 and TRBJ1-2; 7 central nucleotides agree with TRBD1. The sequenced sample was PBMCs from blood, obtained more than 35 days after vaccination. The TCR sequence derives from a man in his fifties who received an inactivated influenza vaccine. Donor details come from another sample of the same person, matched by shared clones. The DNA reads TGTGCCACCAGTGATTTAGGGACAGTTGCTAACTATGGCTACACCTTC. It translates as CATSDLGTVANYGYTF.